These T cell receptor beta chains were read from a single sample in a study of blood T cell repertoires in COVID-19. The data were produced by immunoSEQ multiplex PCR, yet TCRdb's version contains in-frame clones alone and is incomplete. The sample holds about 210,000 clones, approximately 91% seen once. Sequencing was performed on peripheral blood. The source of these receptors is a man aged 40-49 years with acute or convalescent COVID-19. Both conserved end residues are part of each CDR3. Each record gives: clone size, V gene, D gene, J gene, CDR3 DNA, CDR3 protein. The D gene is left open where the match is weak. Only part of the rows carry a size: once, few, many, or a class if the clone is expanded.

size: NA; V: TRBV27; D: NA; J: TRBJ1-6; DNA: TGTGCCAGCAGTTTCAGGAACAGGGAAAGCTCCTATAATTCACCCCTCCACTTT; CDR3: CASSFRNRESSYNSPLHF
size: NA; V: TRBV27; D: TRBD2; J: TRBJ2-3; DNA: TGTGCCAGCAGTTTAGCCGGGACTAGCGGGAGGGCCGGGACAGATACGCAGTATTTT; CDR3: CASSLAGTSGRAGTDTQYF
size: NA; V: TRBV30; D: NA; J: TRBJ2-2; DNA: TGTGCCTGGAGTTCCAAGAGCACCGGGGAGCTGTTTTTT; CDR3: CAWSSKSTGELFF
size: NA; V: TRBV24-1; D: TRBD2; J: TRBJ2-1; DNA: TGTGCCGCCCAGCGGGAGGCTTACAATGAGCAGTTCTTC; CDR3: CAAQREAYNEQFF
size: once; V: TRBV4-1; D: NA; J: TRBJ2-1; DNA: TGCGCCAGCAGCCAAGGACCCGGCAGGGCGCCGAACAATGAGCAGTTCTTC; CDR3: CASSQGPGRAPNNEQFF
size: NA; V: TRBV7-9; D: TRBD1; J: TRBJ1-6; DNA: TGTGCCAGCAGCACATGGACAGGGGAAAATTCACCCCTCCACTTT; CDR3: CASSTWTGENSPLHF
size: NA; V: TRBV4-2; D: NA; J: TRBJ2-7; DNA: TGTGCCAGCAGCCAAGGTCCGGGGAGCTCCTACGAGCAGTACTTC; CDR3: CASSQGPGSSYEQYF
size: NA; V: TRBV2; D: NA; J: TRBJ1-2; DNA: TGTGCCAGCAGTATCGGTAGGGGACTTGGCTACACCTTC; CDR3: CASSIGRGLGYTF
size: NA; V: TRBV6-5; D: TRBD2; J: TRBJ2-7; DNA: TGTGCCAGCAGTCTGTTGAGCGGGGCGGGATACGAGCAGTACTTC; CDR3: CASSLLSGAGYEQYF
size: NA; V: TRBV25-1; D: NA; J: TRBJ2-2; DNA: TGTGCCAGCAGTGAATGGGGCAGGTACACCGGGGAGCTGTTTTTT; CDR3: CASSEWGRYTGELFF